This TCR beta chain was obtained from a study of T cells in Graves' hyperthyroidism and ophthalmopathy. Amplified regions were TCR beta CDR3 sequences from RNA transcripts. HTBI primers drove first-round RT-PCR of the TCR CDR3. From the multiplex PCR reads, TCRdb called clonotypes with MiXCR, one entry per CDR3 protein. Of just under 750,000 distinct CDR3 sequences in the sample, about 35% were seen once. This CDR3 contains 13 residues. Germline-derived CDR1 and CDR2 are SEHNR and FQNEAQ (reference sequence). As for this clonotype: What it binds is not known. One end of the junction varies from germline; a read error may be responsible.

Study outcomes and limitations: The authors' 13 V-J model separated ophthalmopathy from stable hyperthyroidism.

This TCR was sampled from a woman aged 40 to 50 with Graves' hyperthyroidism. The chain carries TRBV7-9 and TRBJ1-1; a possible D gene is TRBD1 (6 bases). Sequenced sample: blood. DNA for the CDR3: TGTGCCAGCAGTTCAGGGGCGAACGCTGAAGCTTTCTTT. Its translation: CASSSGANAEAFF.